This passage covers 15 T cell receptor beta chains from one sample sequenced in a study of T cell changes during pregnancy in multiple sclerosis. Method: immunoSEQ multiplex PCR; TCRdb's copy keeps in-frame clones and lacks some. The sample consists of 65,000 to 80,000 clones, 80% to 95% of them appearing once. Sequenced material: peripheral blood, taken in the first trimester of pregnancy. The receptors here all came from a female donor with multiple sclerosis, enrolled in a pregnancy study.

The V gene is TRBV28, the J gene TRBJ2-7; D perhaps matches TRBD1 (5 bases). Germline loops: CDR1 MDHEN, CDR2 SYDVKM. Trimming removed 5 bases at V and 1 base at J, with 24 bases between. The CDR3 covers 18 residues. This CDR3 is CASSPYPFRQGLSYEQYF. CDR3 in DNA: TGTGCCAGCAGTCCTTATCCCTTTCGGCAGGGCCTTTCCTACGAGCAGTACTTC.

V and J are TRBV4-1 and TRBJ2-2, with 14 bases lining up with TRBD2. J lost 5 bases, V lost 0 bases, and 11 bases had no gene match. Germline-derived CDR1 and CDR2 are MGHRA and YSYEKL. This CDR3 contains 20 residues. The CDR3 loop is CASSQDVGTSGGQGTGELFF. CDR3 bases: TGCGCCAGCAGCCAAGATGTCGGGACTAGCGGGGGCCAGGGAACCGGGGAGCTGTTTTTT.

V and J are TRBV4-2 and TRBJ1-2; 9 bases map to TRBD1. CDR3 length equals 16 residues. CDR1 is LGHNA, CDR2 YNFKEQ, per germline. Trimming at V came to 0 bases and at J to 8 bases, leaving 10 bases not matched to a gene. In nucleotides, the CDR3 is TGTGCCAGCAGCCAAGAAGGGACAGGGCCGGGGGAAGGCTACACCTTC. This translates into CASSQEGTGPGEGYTF.

The chain is built from TRBV4-2 and TRBJ1-2; possible D gene TRBD1, 6 bases. Germline V gives CDR1 LGHNA, CDR2 YNFKEQ. V was trimmed by 1 base and J by 0 bases, leaving 9 bases between them. The CDR3 is 15 residues long. CDR3 protein: CASSQGQESNYGYTF. The CDR3 region has the DNA TGTGCCAGCAGCCAAGGACAGGAGTCTAACTATGGCTACACCTTC.

The gene calls are TRBV25-1 and TRBJ1-1; D not certain. There are 11 residues in the CDR3. Trimming took 3 bases from V and 5 from J, leaving 4 bases between them. Germline CDR1 reads MGHDK; CDR2 reads SYGVNS. The CDR3 DNA reads as TGTGCCAGCAGTGACAGGACTGAAGCTTTCTTT. It yields the protein CASSDRTEAFF.

The genes are TRBV7-9 and TRBJ1-1, with D possibly being TRBD1 (5 bases). Trimming removed 0 bases at V and 8 bases at J, with 13 bases between. Germline V lookup: CDR1 SEHNR, CDR2 FQNEAQ (reference sequence). The CDR3 is 14 amino acids. The CDR3 sequence is CASSLAYGQGEAFF. DNA of the CDR3: TGTGCCAGCAGCTTAGCGTATGGGCAGGGCGAAGCTTTCTTT. The full variable domain, in which reference TRBV7-9 and TRBJ1-1 provide the parts outside the CDR3, is DTGVSQNPRHKITKRGQNVTFRCDPISEHNRLYWYRQTLGQGPEFLTYFQNEAQLEKSRLLSDRFSAERPKGSFSTLEIQRTEQGDSAMYLCASSLAYGQGEAFFGQGTRLTVV.

This sequence joins TRBV7-2 and TRBJ1-2; D gene unclear. V was trimmed by 5 bases and J by 1 base, leaving 17 bases between them. The CDR3 contains 16 residues. The germline gives CDR1 SGHTA, CDR2 FQGNSA. The DNA for the CDR3 is TGTGCCAGCAGCCCCCCCTGGGCAGTAGATAACTATGGCTACACCTTC. It specifies CASSPPWAVDNYGYTF.

The chain's CDR3 is CAGVGQITDTQYF. The CDR3, as DNA: TGTGCCGGGGTGGGACAGATCACAGATACGCAGTATTTT. The V gene is TRBV21-1, the J gene TRBJ2-3; the tabulated D call, TRBD1, remains unverified against the DNA. TRBV21-1 is assigned pseudogene status. The CDR3 runs to 13 residues.

V and J are TRBV7-3 and TRBJ2-3, with D tentatively TRBD1 (5 bases). Germline-derived CDR1 and CDR2 are SGHTA and FQGTGA. Trimming took 5 bases from V and 4 from J, leaving 10 bases between them. The CDR3 loop spans 13 amino acids. Written as DNA, the CDR3 is TGTGCCAGCAGCGCAGGGCCCCCAGATACGCAGTATTTT. Amino acid sequence: CASSAGPPDTQYF.

The CDR3 loop is CASSQDGQAPLYGYTF. The CDR3 bases are TGCGCCAGCAGCCAAGATGGCCAGGCACCCCTCTATGGCTACACCTTC. This sequence joins TRBV4-1 and TRBJ1-2, with no clear D. The CDR3 has 16 residues. V was pared by 0 bases and J by 4 bases, with 15 bases between. Germline loops: CDR1 MGHRA, CDR2 YSYEKL.

The chain couples TRBV11-2 to TRBJ2-7; D not resolved. The germline gives CDR1 SGHAT, CDR2 FQNNGV. The length of the CDR3 is 13 residues. V was pared by 0 bases and J by 4 bases, with 7 bases between. CDR3 nucleotide sequence: TGTGCCAGCAGCTTAGATCCCGGTTACGAGCAGTACTTC. Protein: CASSLDPGYEQYF. Based on the CDR3 plus reference TRBV11-2 and TRBJ2-7, the full variable domain is EAGVAQSPRYKIIEKRQSVAFWCNPISGHATLYWYQQILGQGPKLLIQFQNNGVVDDSQLPKDRFSAERLKGVDSTLKIQPAKLEDSAVYLCASSLDPGYEQYFGPGTRLTVT.

This chain uses TRBV18 with TRBJ1-6, with D perhaps matching TRBD1 (6 bases). The CDR3 sequence is 15 residues long. The germline gives CDR1 KGHSH, CDR2 LQKENI. Trimming pared 6 bases from V and 5 bases from J, leaving 14 bases between. Here the CDR3 reads CASSLGQMDNSPLHF. The CDR3 DNA follows: TGTGCCAGCTCTCTAGGACAGATGGATAATTCACCCCTCCACTTT.

The J gene is TRBJ1-3, the V gene TRBV28, with 7 bases aligning to TRBD1. Germline loops: CDR1 MDHEN, CDR2 SYDVKM. V shed 1 base and J 4 bases; nucleotides not matched to a gene: 4. The CDR3 totals 15 residues. The CDR3 loop reads CASSLSVQGGNTIYF. CDR3 DNA: TGTGCCAGCAGTTTATCGGTACAGGGGGGAAACACCATATATTTT.

V usage is TRBV5-1 and J usage is TRBJ1-2; TRBD1 agrees at 10 bases. V dropped 6 bases and J dropped 6; count of bases not matched to a gene: 5. From germline, CDR1 is SGHRS and CDR2 YFSETQ. This CDR3 has 13 amino acids. CDR3: CASNTGTGDGYTF. The CDR3 bases are TGCGCCAGCAACACCGGGACAGGGGATGGCTACACCTTC.

V is TRBV7-9 and J is TRBJ2-1; 8 nucleotides line up with TRBD2. Germline lookup yields CDR1 SEHNR and CDR2 FQNEAQ (reference sequence). V gave up 5 bases and J gave up 4 bases; unmatched junction bases: 7. This CDR3 spans 15 amino acids. In DNA form, the CDR3 reads TGTGCCAGCAGCCCCGGGACTAGAATTTACAATGAGCAGTTCTTC. As protein: CASSPGTRIYNEQFF.